The sequence of this T cell receptor (beta chain) was determined in a study of T cell responses to AZD1222 COVID-19 vaccine. Study results and limitations: Breadth and depth of Spike-specific TCRs rose after two AZD1222 doses. Unmutated variant regions are reportedly targeted by nearly half of spike-specific TCRs.

This CDR3 region has 14 residues. CDR1 is MNHEY and CDR2 is SVGEGT in the germline V gene. With V trimmed by 6 bases and J by 6 bases, 8 bases remained unmatched. Sequencing used immunoSEQ multiplex PCR; TCRdb keeps in-frame clones, though not all of them. Among around 78,000 clones, 85% to 95% were seen once, and the ten largest hold 4.5% to 5.5%. About this clone itself: Its antigen remains unknown.

The chain joins TRBV6-2 or TRBV6-3 to TRBJ1-5, with 7 bases identical to TRBD1. The material sequenced was peripheral blood, taken on day 0 of MenACWY control vaccination. The sequence was collected from an adult in good health. Written as DNA, the CDR3 is TGTGCCAGCAGCTCCACAGGGGATCGTCAGCCCCAGCATTTT. This encodes CASSSTGDRQPQHF.